The following is a T cell receptor (beta chain) sequence with its context. The sample is drawn from a study of blood T cell repertoires in COVID-19. Study in general: Both acute and convalescent COVID-19 samples were obtained from the United States, Italy and Spain. T cells, B-cell-depleted T cells, or PBMCs supplied cDNA or gDNA.

Original processing methods: Counts of nucleated cells, estimated from reference gene primer amplification, were obtained. Measured with immunoSEQ multiplex PCR; TCRdb has only the in-frame clones, and not every one. That table supplies the V and J calls and clone size; D and trimming were determined from the DNA. The table records under 150,000 clones, roughly four fifths of them present only once. The germline V and J ends were trimmed by 0 bases and 7 bases, with 9 bases remaining between them. Germline V CDR1 and CDR2: MNHEY, SVGEGT. The CDR3 totals 14 residues. This TCR came from a woman aged 55-70 years with acute or convalescent COVID-19. The chain is built from TRBV6-2 or TRBV6-3 and TRBJ2-2; tentatively, D is TRBD2 (6 bases). The material sequenced was peripheral blood. The CDR3 protein is CASSYSSEGGELFF. For the CDR3, the DNA is TGTGCCAGCAGTTACTCGTCGGAGGGCGGGGAGCTGTTTTTT.